This T cell receptor beta chain was obtained from a study of long-term antiretroviral therapy in people with HIV. The CDR3 consists of 13 residues. Germline assignment: CDR1 MNHNS and CDR2 SASEGT. The V and J ends lost 6 bases and 2 bases respectively, with 11 bases between them. The run of the v3.0 immunoSEQ assay was at survey level. Data came from immunoSEQ multiplex PCR; TCRdb stores just in-frame clones and leaves some out. The sample holds over 14,000 clones, just over 75% seen once. The sample was unsorted PBMCs, taken 1.3 years before starting antiretroviral therapy. The rearrangement joins TRBV6-1 to TRBJ2-7, with D unclear. The TCR comes from a man aged 35 to 55 with HIV. CDR3 sequence: CASSPLVTYEQYF. DNA for the CDR3: TGTGCCAGCAGCCCCTTAGTAACCTACGAGCAGTACTTC.